This T cell receptor (beta chain) appears in the sequencing data of a study of T cell responses to AZD1222 COVID-19 vaccine. The overall study: Combined were second doses at about 4 or about 12 weeks.

There are 12 residues in the CDR3. In germline, CDR1 is SGHRS, CDR2 YFSETQ. V shed 1 base and J shed 7 bases, with 8 bases lying between them. General study findings and limits: Repertoire sampling was restricted to post-peak T cell response timepoints. Distributed over spike, vaccine-associated CD4 TCRs predominated at 160-218 and 743-854.

Concerning this clone: Its specificity is unknown.

Produced via immunoSEQ multiplex PCR; TCRdb's table is partial and in-frame only. Here the sample spans roughly 120,000 clones, 91% being singletons. This TCR came from an adult in good health. The sample in question was peripheral blood, obtained on day 0 of AZD1222 vaccination. V usage is TRBV5-1 and J usage is TRBJ1-1; D not resolved. The CDR3 is CASSLHRHEAFF. The CDR3 DNA follows: TGCGCCAGCAGCTTGCACAGACATGAAGCTTTCTTT.